A single sample is the source of the 22 T cell receptor beta chains below, sequenced in a study of cytomegalovirus exposure and HLA in healthy donors. Only in-frame clones appear in the TCRdb table, and some are missing; sequencing was by immunoSEQ multiplex PCR. The sample includes roughly 270,000 clones, around 87% seen only once; the top ten take approximately 0.95%. Material for sequencing was PBMCs. The receptors originated from a woman aged 18-29 years in good health and CMV-seronegative.

This chain links TRBV27 with TRBJ2-7; D uncertain. The CDR3 contains 14 residues. V lost 1 base to trimming and J lost 0 bases, with 7 bases between them. Looked up from germline, CDR1 is MNHEY and CDR2 is SMNVEV (reference sequence). The chain's CDR3 is CASSLYRFSYEQYF. CDR3 sequence (DNA): TGTGCCAGCAGTTTATACAGATTCTCCTACGAGCAGTACTTC.

This chain uses TRBV27 with TRBJ2-7; a weak D match, TRBD1 (6 bases). The CDR3 extends over 13 amino acids. Trimming cost V 4 bases and J 5 bases, with 12 bases left between them. In germline, CDR1 is MNHEY, CDR2 SMNVEV (reference sequence). CDR3 region: CASSYARGHEQYF. The DNA of the CDR3 is TGTGCCAGCAGTTATGCCAGGGGCCACGAGCAGTACTTC.

To note about this clone: One end of the junction varies from germline; a read error may be responsible. The chain couples TRBV20-1 to TRBJ1-2; perhaps TRBD1 as D (5 bases). The CDR3 length is 10 residues. Germline V gene data show CDR1 as DFQATT and CDR2 as SNEGSKA (reference sequence). The CDR3, as DNA: TGCAGTGCTGGGGACTTCATCCCGGGCTTC. This gives the protein CSAGDFIPGF.

The J gene is TRBJ2-1, the V gene TRBV5-1; tentative D call: TRBD2 (5 bases). The germline gives CDR1 SGHRS, CDR2 YFSETQ. V was trimmed by 3 bases and J by 7 bases, leaving 11 bases between them. The CDR3 covers 13 residues. DNA for the CDR3: TGCGCCAGCAGCTCAGGACTCATTAATGAGCAGTTCTTC. This translates into CASSSGLINEQFF.

The chain has TRBV19 and TRBJ1-5; 8 bases are a match to TRBD1. With 7 bases clipped from V and 6 bases from J, the junction kept 11 bases outside the gene matches. Looked up from germline, CDR1 is LNHDA and CDR2 is SQIVND (reference sequence). The CDR3 contains 15 residues. The DNA for the CDR3 is TGTGCCAGTACTCAATACAGGGGGTCGGGTCAGCCCCAGCATTTT. Protein: CASTQYRGSGQPQHF.

This clone was seen just once. The chain has TRBV6-6 and TRBJ2-5; D not resolved. Trimming removed 0 bases from V and 4 bases from J, with 15 bases in between. Germline V gene data show CDR1 as MNHNY and CDR2 as SVGAGI (reference sequence). CDR3 length equals 16 residues. CDR3 amino acids: CASSYSRPEVGETQYF. The CDR3 DNA follows: TGTGCCAGCAGTTACTCGAGGCCAGAAGTTGGAGAGACCCAGTACTTC.

The J gene is TRBJ1-2, the V gene TRBV7-8, with a weak D call TRBD1 (6 bases). The CDR3 is made up of 15 amino acids. Germline lookup yields CDR1 SGHVS and CDR2 FQNEAQ. Trimming left V 5 bases short and J 4 bases short, with 17 bases between. The CDR3 sequence: CASSLFWGRGYGYTF. The CDR3 DNA is TGTGCCAGCAGCCTGTTCTGGGGGCGCGGCTATGGCTACACCTTC. Full variable domain (outside the CDR3, taken from reference TRBV7-8 and TRBJ1-2): GAGVSQSPRYKVAKRGQDVALRCDPISGHVSLFWYQQALGQGPEFLTYFQNEAQLDKSGLPSDRFFAERPEGSVSTLKIQRTQQEDSAVYLCASSLFWGRGYGYTFGSGTRLTVV.

V usage is TRBV7-2 and J usage is TRBJ2-7, with 9 bases that match TRBD2. J gave up 1 base and V 3 bases, and 4 bases lay outside the gene matches. Germline V gene sequence: CDR1 SGHTA, CDR2 FQGNSA. The CDR3 contains 15 residues. The CDR3 nucleotides read TGTGCCAGCAGCTTTACTAGCGGGTTATCCTACGAGCAGTACTTC. Amino acid sequence: CASSFTSGLSYEQYF.

The chain employs TRBV12-5 and TRBJ2-5, with D possibly matching TRBD1 (6 bases). V lost 2 bases and J lost 3, with 19 bases in between. The CDR3 runs to 17 residues. Germline V gene lookup returns CDR1 LGHNT and CDR2 FRNRAP. CDR3: CASGLPLNQGREETQYF. CDR3 nucleotide sequence: TGTGCTAGTGGTTTGCCCCTCAACCAGGGGCGTGAAGAGACCCAGTACTTC.

The chain has TRBV27 and TRBJ2-7; 8 bases are shared with TRBD1. This CDR3 has 13 residues. The germline CDR1 and CDR2 sequences are MNHEY and SMNVEV (reference sequence). With 2 bases clipped from V and 6 bases from J, the junction kept 3 bases outside the gene matches. The CDR3 loop is CASSLPDRGEQYF. CDR3 DNA sequence: TGTGCCAGCAGTTTACCCGACAGGGGCGAGCAGTACTTC.

The V call is TRBV5-6, the J call TRBJ1-4; D is perhaps TRBD1 (6 bases). The CDR3 consists of 15 residues. Germline V lookup: CDR1 SGHDT, CDR2 YYEEEE. Trimming took off 4 bases at V and 7 bases at J, with 17 bases between the two ends. CDR3 sequence (DNA): TGTGCCAGCAGCGCCCCCGGGACATCGCCTGAAAAACTGTTTTTT. Its protein product is CASSAPGTSPEKLFF. Combining the CDR3 with reference TRBV5-6 and TRBJ1-4 gives the whole variable domain DAGVTQSPTHLIKTRGQQVTLRCSPKSGHDTVSWYQQALGQGPQFIFQYYEEEERQRGNFPDRFSGHQFPNYSSELNVNALLLGDSALYLCASSAPGTSPEKLFFGSGTQLSVL.

The gene calls are TRBV28 and TRBJ1-5; TRBD1 aligns across 7 bases. Germline CDR1 MDHEN, CDR2 SYDVKM. CDR3 size: 16 residues. Trimming removed 2 bases from V and 1 base from J; junction bases left unmatched: 5. The CDR3 here is CASSLIQGVSNQPQHF. For the CDR3, the DNA is TGTGCCAGCAGTTTAATCCAGGGGGTAAGCAATCAGCCCCAGCATTTT.

The chain carries TRBV5-1 and TRBJ2-5; 7 bases match TRBD1. This CDR3 is 14 amino acids long. Unmatched junction bases numbered 8, after V lost 2 bases and J lost 7 bases. The germline V gene has CDR1 SGHRS and CDR2 YFSETQ. The CDR3 protein is CASSLEGGSATQYF. DNA of the CDR3: TGCGCCAGCAGCTTAGAAGGGGGCAGTGCGACCCAGTACTTC.

V and J are TRBV27 and TRBJ2-1; 9 bases are a match to TRBD1. The V segment lost 6 bases and the J segment 2 bases; nucleotides outside the gene matches: 2. CDR1 and CDR2 (germline): MNHEY, SMNVEV (reference sequence). The CDR3 extends over 14 amino acids. For the CDR3, the DNA is TGTGCCAGCAGAGGACAGGGGCCCTACAATGAGCAGTTCTTC. Amino acids: CASRGQGPYNEQFF.

This rearrangement joins TRBV19 to TRBJ2-3, with 8 bases fitting TRBD2. Trimming removed 7 bases from V and 0 bases from J; junction bases left unmatched: 21. Germline V gene data show CDR1 as LNHDA and CDR2 as SQIVND (reference sequence). CDR3 length equals 20 residues. The CDR3 DNA follows: TGTGCCAGTACTCGCCGGGGGCCAGGACTCACTAGCGGTAGCACAGATACGCAGTATTTT. Its translation is CASTRRGPGLTSGSTDTQYF.

This clone was seen just once. V usage is TRBV7-3 and J usage is TRBJ2-1; 9 positions match TRBD2. There are 16 residues in the CDR3. The trim removed 2 bases at V and 5 bases at J, leaving 7 bases unmatched. The germline CDR1 and CDR2 sequences are SGHTA and FQGTGA. The chain's CDR3 is CASSLGPSGNNNEQFF. The CDR3, as DNA: TGTGCCAGCAGCTTAGGCCCTAGCGGGAACAACAATGAGCAGTTCTTC.

The chain combines TRBV7-2 with TRBJ1-1, with 7 nucleotides matching TRBD1. This CDR3 comprises 14 residues. The germline CDR1 and CDR2 sequences are SGHTA and FQGNSA. The V gene end was trimmed by 3 bases and the J gene end by 1 base; junction bases not matched to a gene: 2. The CDR3 reads CASSFGTENTEAFF. The CDR3 DNA reads TGTGCCAGCAGCTTCGGGACAGAGAACACTGAAGCTTTCTTT.

The chain joins TRBV10-3 to TRBJ2-3; 8 bases line up with TRBD1. The trim removed 3 bases at V and 5 bases at J, leaving 7 bases unmatched. The CDR3 loop spans 15 amino acids. Germline CDR1 reads ENHRY; CDR2 reads SYGVKD. The CDR3: CAISESGQGIDTQYF. CDR3 nucleotides: TGTGCCATCAGTGAATCTGGACAGGGAATAGATACGCAGTATTTT.

This chain uses TRBV30 with TRBJ1-2; 9 positions match TRBD1. Germline-derived CDR1 and CDR2 are GTSNPN and SVGIG (reference sequence). This CDR3 contains 17 residues. The V and J ends lost 0 bases and 4 bases, in that order; junction bases with no gene match: 12. The CDR3 loop reads CAWSVFLMTGGGYGYTF. The CDR3 region has the DNA TGTGCCTGGAGTGTATTCCTCATGACAGGGGGTGGCTATGGCTACACCTTC.

The V gene is TRBV7-3, the J gene TRBJ2-1; the D gene is possibly TRBD2 (6 bases). From germline, CDR1 is SGHTA and CDR2 FQGTGA. The CDR3 contains 14 residues. V was trimmed by 5 bases and J by 5 bases, leaving 13 bases between them. As DNA, the CDR3 is TGTGCCAGCAGCCCCCCCGGACTAAACAATGAGCAGTTCTTC. This translates into CASSPPGLNNEQFF.

V is TRBV12-5 and J is TRBJ1-2; maybe TRBD1 (5 bases). Trimming took off 1 base at V and 4 bases at J, with 10 bases between the two ends. There are 14 residues in the CDR3. Germline-derived CDR1 and CDR2 are LGHNT and FRNRAP. CDR3 in DNA: TGTGCTAGTGGTTTGGGACAGCCCCCCTATGGCTACACCTTC. Protein: CASGLGQPPYGYTF. The full variable domain, its missing parts supplied by reference TRBV12-5 and TRBJ1-2, is DARVTQTPRHKVTEMGQEVTMRCQPILGHNTVFWYRQTMMQGLELLAYFRNRAPLDDSGMPKDRFSAEMPDATLATLKIQPSEPRDSAVYFCASGLGQPPYGYTFGSGTRLTVV.

This chain connects TRBV27 to TRBJ1-2, with TRBD1 matching over 7 bases. CDR3 size: 14 residues. CDR1 is MNHEY, CDR2 SMNVEV, per germline (reference sequence). V lost 6 bases to trimming and J lost 0 bases; unmatched junction nucleotides: 4. The CDR3 DNA reads TGTGCCAGCAGCGACGGACAGGCTAACTATGGCTACACCTTC. Its protein is CASSDGQANYGYTF.